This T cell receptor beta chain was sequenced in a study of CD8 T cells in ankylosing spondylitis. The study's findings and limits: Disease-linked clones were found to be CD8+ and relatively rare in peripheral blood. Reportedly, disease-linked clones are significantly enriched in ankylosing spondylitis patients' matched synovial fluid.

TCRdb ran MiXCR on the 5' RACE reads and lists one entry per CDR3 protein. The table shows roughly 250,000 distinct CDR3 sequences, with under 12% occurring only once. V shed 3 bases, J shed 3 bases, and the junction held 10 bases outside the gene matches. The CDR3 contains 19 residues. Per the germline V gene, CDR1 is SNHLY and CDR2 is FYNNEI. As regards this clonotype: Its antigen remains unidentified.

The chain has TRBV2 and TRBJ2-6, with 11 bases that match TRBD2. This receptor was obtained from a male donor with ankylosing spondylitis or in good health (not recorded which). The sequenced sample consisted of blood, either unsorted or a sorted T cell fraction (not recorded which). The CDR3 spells CASSDLTGTSGFGANVLTF. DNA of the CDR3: TGTGCCAGCAGTGATCTGACAGGGACTAGCGGCTTTGGGGCCAACGTCCTGACTTTC.